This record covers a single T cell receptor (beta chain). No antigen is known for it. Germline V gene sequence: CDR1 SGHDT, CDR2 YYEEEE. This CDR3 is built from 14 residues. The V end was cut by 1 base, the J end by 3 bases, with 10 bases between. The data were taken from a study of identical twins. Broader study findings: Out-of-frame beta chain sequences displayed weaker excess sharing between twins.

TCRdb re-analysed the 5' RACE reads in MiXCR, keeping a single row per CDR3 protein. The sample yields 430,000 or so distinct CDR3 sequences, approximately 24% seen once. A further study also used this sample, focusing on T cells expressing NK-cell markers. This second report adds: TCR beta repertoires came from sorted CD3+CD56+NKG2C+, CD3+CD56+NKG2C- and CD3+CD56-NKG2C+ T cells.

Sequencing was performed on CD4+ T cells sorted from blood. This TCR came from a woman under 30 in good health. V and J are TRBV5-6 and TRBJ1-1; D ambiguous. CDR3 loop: CASSLRMGDTEAFF. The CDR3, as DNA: TGTGCCAGCAGCTTGAGGATGGGCGACACTGAAGCTTTCTTT. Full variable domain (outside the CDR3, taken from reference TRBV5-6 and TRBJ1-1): DAGVTQSPTHLIKTRGQQVTLRCSPKSGHDTVSWYQQALGQGPQFIFQYYEEEERQRGNFPDRFSGHQFPNYSSELNVNALLLGDSALYLCASSLRMGDTEAFFGQGTRLTVV.